One sample yielded the 21 T cell receptor beta chains listed below, sequenced in a study of cytomegalovirus exposure and HLA in healthy donors. Primers for the PCR totalled 60 Vbeta and 13 Jbeta. Clones were read by immunoSEQ multiplex PCR, and TCRdb kept only the in-frame ones, dropping some. The data show about 180,000 clones, about 80% seen once. Sequencing input: PBMCs. Receptors originate from a woman aged 25 to 39 in good health and CMV-seropositive.

The genes are TRBV28 and TRBJ2-3, with D possibly being TRBD2 (6 bases). The V end was cut by 6 bases, the J end by 0 bases, with 19 bases between. This CDR3 is built from 17 residues. CDR1 is MDHEN and CDR2 is SYDVKM in the germline V gene. The CDR3 nucleotides are TGTGCCAGCAGGCCGATTTCTAGCGTGACTAGCACAGATACGCAGTATTTT. Translation: CASRPISSVTSTDTQYF.

This clone was seen a few times. This rearrangement joins TRBV4-3 to TRBJ2-7; 9 bases map to TRBD2. The CDR3 has 13 amino acids. CDR1 and CDR2 (germline): LGHNA, YSLEER. V trimming: 3 bases; J trimming: 4 bases; junction bases outside the gene matches: 1. The CDR3 loop is CASSQGLAYEQYF. The CDR3 coding sequence is TGCGCCAGCAGCCAGGGACTAGCTTACGAGCAGTACTTC.

V usage is TRBV27 and J usage is TRBJ2-2; 7 bases are a match to TRBD1. This CDR3 is built from 15 residues. CDR1 and CDR2 (germline): MNHEY, SMNVEV (reference sequence). Trimming took 1 base from V and 6 from J; bases not matched to a gene: 5. CDR3 DNA sequence: TGTGCCAGCAGTTTATTTGGGCAGGGGGCCGGGGAGCTGTTTTTT. As protein: CASSLFGQGAGELFF.

The CDR3 is CASSTSPNYGYTF. Written as DNA, the CDR3 is TGTGCCAGCTCCACGAGCCCGAACTATGGCTACACCTTC. The J gene is TRBJ1-2, the V gene TRBV14, with D uncertain. Germline CDR1 is SGHDN and CDR2 is FVKESK. The CDR3 runs 13 residues. The germline V and J ends were trimmed by 8 bases and 2 bases, with 12 bases remaining between them.

The chain joins TRBV11-3 to TRBJ2-2, with D perhaps TRBD1 (5 bases). The CDR3 runs to 15 residues. CDR1 SGHNT and CDR2 YENEEA come from the germline V gene. Trimming removed 5 bases from V and 7 bases from J, with 17 bases in between. CDR3 amino acids: CASSPRGTQGGELFF. The CDR3 DNA is TGTGCCAGCAGCCCTAGGGGTACCCAGGGCGGGGAGCTGTTTTTT.

The chain links TRBV7-2 to TRBJ2-5, with 9 bases aligning to TRBD1. The CDR3 has 16 amino acids. Per the germline V gene, CDR1 is SGHTA and CDR2 is FQGNSA. V was pared by 5 bases and J by 4 bases, with 11 bases of the junction left unmatched. CDR3 in DNA: TGTGCCAGCAGCCCCCTGACAGGGGGGGTCGGAGAGACCCAGTACTTC. This encodes CASSPLTGGVGETQYF.

The chain has TRBV5-1 and TRBJ2-2; D unresolved. Germline assignment: CDR1 SGHRS and CDR2 YFSETQ. V lost 3 bases and J 8 bases, leaving 11 bases between the germline ends. The CDR3 is 13 amino acids. In DNA, the CDR3 is TGCGCCAGCAGCTGGTTTACCGGGGGGGAGCTGTTTTTT. It translates to CASSWFTGGELFF.

The chain is built from TRBV5-4 and TRBJ2-5, with D possibly TRBD2 on 6 matching bases. V was shortened by 3 bases and J by 0 bases, with 9 bases between the two germline ends. This CDR3 is built from 14 residues. Germline values: CDR1 SGHNT, CDR2 YYREEE (reference sequence). The CDR3 nucleotides read TGTGCCAGCAGCTACGCGGGAAACCAAGAGACCCAGTACTTC. This encodes CASSYAGNQETQYF.

This chain joins TRBV5-1 and TRBJ2-5, with TRBD2 identical over 10 bases. Germline V CDR1 and CDR2: SGHRS, YFSETQ. CDR3 size: 15 residues. With V trimmed by 0 bases and J by 1 base, 0 bases remained unmatched. This CDR3 reads CASSLGTSGQETQYF. DNA of the CDR3: TGCGCCAGCAGCTTGGGGACTAGCGGCCAAGAGACCCAGTACTTC.

This chain connects TRBV27 to TRBJ2-1, with 10 bases fitting TRBD2. The CDR3 sequence is 16 residues long. Germline assignment: CDR1 MNHEY and CDR2 SMNVEV (reference sequence). V was pared by 0 bases and J by 9 bases, with 8 bases of the junction left unmatched. The CDR3 region is CASSLSERLAGGEQFF. In nucleotides, the CDR3 is TGTGCCAGCAGTTTATCGGAACGACTAGCGGGTGGTGAGCAGTTCTTC.

This chain connects TRBV10-2 to TRBJ1-4, with D uncertain. The length of the CDR3 is 14 residues. CDR1 and CDR2 from the germline V gene are WSHSY and SAAADI. V lost 3 bases, J lost 5 bases, and 10 bases lay in between. This chain's CDR3 is CASSEGSLNEKLFF. Written as DNA, the CDR3 is TGCGCCAGCAGTGAAGGGAGTCTCAATGAAAAACTGTTTTTT.

This clone showed up just a few times. V is TRBV6-1 and J is TRBJ1-3; D is perhaps TRBD1 (6 bases). This CDR3 has 16 amino acids. The V end lost 4 bases, the J end lost 2 bases, and 15 bases lay between the germline ends. The germline CDR1 and CDR2 sequences are MNHNS and SASEGT. The CDR3 loop is CASSGYRVVAGNTIYF. For the CDR3, the DNA is TGTGCCAGCAGTGGCTACAGGGTAGTTGCTGGAAACACCATATATTTT.

The chain joins TRBV11-3 to TRBJ2-2, with 14 bases lining up with TRBD2. V lost 5 bases and J lost 5; bases outside the gene matches: 1. Germline lookup yields CDR1 SGHNT and CDR2 YENEEA. This CDR3 is 15 amino acids long. CDR3 in DNA: TGTGCCAGCAGCCGGACTAGCGGGAGGACCGGGGAGCTGTTTTTT. Amino acids: CASSRTSGRTGELFF.

V is TRBV19 and J is TRBJ2-7; TRBD1 might be the D (6 bases). Trimming removed 7 bases at V and 3 bases at J, with 16 bases between. The CDR3 spans 14 residues. Germline V lookup: CDR1 LNHDA, CDR2 SQIVND (reference sequence). The CDR3 protein is CASNPTGWGYEQYF. CDR3 nucleotides: TGTGCCAGTAACCCGACAGGTTGGGGCTACGAGCAGTACTTC.

This chain joins TRBV10-3 and TRBJ2-5; D is possibly TRBD2 (6 bases). The CDR3 is made up of 15 amino acids. Trimming removed 0 bases at V and 5 bases at J, with 13 bases between. Germline CDR1 and CDR2: ENHRY and SYGVKD. The CDR3 region has the DNA TGTGCCATCAGTGAGTCGCGGGACCGGGGGGAGACCCAGTACTTC. Protein product: CAISESRDRGETQYF.

This clone showed up just a few times. The chain uses TRBV4-3 and TRBJ1-4; D not certain. Per germline, CDR1 LGHNA and CDR2 YSLEER. The CDR3 is 14 amino acids. V was trimmed by 8 bases and J by 7 bases, leaving 17 bases between them. CDR3 amino acids: CASGHVGEGEKLFF. In DNA, the CDR3 is TGCGCCAGCGGGCACGTTGGTGAGGGTGAAAAACTGTTTTTT.

The count of this clone is one. The chain employs TRBV20-1 and TRBJ1-1; tentatively, D is TRBD1 (6 bases). Germline V gene sequence: CDR1 DFQATT, CDR2 SNEGSKA (reference sequence). The germline V and J ends were trimmed by 3 bases and 6 bases, with 8 bases remaining between them. The CDR3 extends over 11 amino acids. CDR3 DNA sequence: TGCAGTGCTAGTGGGGGCTCTGAAGCTTTCTTT. This encodes CSASGGSEAFF.

Only a few counts were recorded for this clone. V gene TRBV5-1 combines with J gene TRBJ1-1, with D unclear. The CDR3 consists of 15 residues. Germline CDR1 and CDR2: SGHRS and YFSETQ. Trimming cost V 2 bases and J 10 bases, with 21 bases left between them. CDR3 coding DNA: TGCGCCAGCAGCTTTGCAGGTGGTAGTTCTCTGGGAGCTTTCTTT. Translation: CASSFAGGSSLGAFF.

This clone came up a few times. J is TRBJ2-1 and V is TRBV13; the match to TRBD2 covers 8 bases. Trimming removed 4 bases from V and 16 bases from J; junction bases left unmatched: 12. Looked up from germline, CDR1 is PRHDT and CDR2 is FYEKMQ (reference sequence). The CDR3 is 13 amino acids. CDR3 loop: CASSWGREEAKFF. The DNA of the CDR3 is TGTGCCAGCAGCTGGGGGCGGGAGGAAGCTAAATTCTTC.

The CDR3 loop reads CAWSVLSGRASTYNEQFF. The CDR3, as DNA: TGTGCCTGGAGTGTACTGAGCGGGAGGGCCTCAACCTACAATGAGCAGTTCTTC. The J gene is TRBJ2-1, the V gene TRBV30, with TRBD2 matching 10 bases. With 0 bases clipped from V and 2 bases from J, the junction kept 10 bases outside the gene matches. The germline V gene has CDR1 GTSNPN and CDR2 SVGIG (reference sequence). This CDR3 region has 18 residues. Supplemented by reference TRBV30 and TRBJ2-1, the full variable domain reads SQTIHQWPATLVQPVGSPLSLECTVEGTSNPNLYWYRQAAGRGLQLLFYSVGIGQISSEVPQNLSASRPQDRQFILSSKKLLLSDSGFYLCAWSVLSGRASTYNEQFFGPGTRLTVL.

The chain recombines TRBV6-5 with TRBJ1-2; tentative D call: TRBD1 (6 bases). In germline, CDR1 is MNHEY, CDR2 SVGAGI. Trimming took 5 bases from V and 7 from J, leaving 17 bases between them. The CDR3 is 14 residues long. For the CDR3, the DNA is TGTGCCAGCAGTCCCTTCGACAGGAGCAGTGGCTACACCTTC. Protein sequence: CASSPFDRSSGYTF.